The count of the clone carrying this T cell receptor beta chain is one. Its antigen is not identified. Profiled with immunoSEQ multiplex PCR; TCRdb holds only in-frame clones, not every one. The sample has 150,000 to 200,000 clones, 86% seen once. Germline V gene data show CDR1 as KGHSH and CDR2 as LQKENI. V lost 0 bases and J lost 1; bases outside the gene matches: 7. The CDR3 consists of 19 residues. This record comes from a study of cytomegalovirus exposure and HLA in healthy donors. About the study: The 100 to 150 validation repertoires used the same platform as the 666 first-cohort repertoires, a later analysis reported.

Study outcomes and limitations: Reports indicated that the classifier achieved high specificity and sensitivity in diagnosing cytomegalovirus status.

The sequence came from a young woman in good health and CMV-seronegative. Sequencing used PBMCs. This chain connects TRBV18 to TRBJ2-3; 13 bases match TRBD2. CDR3 amino acids: CASSPPPGLAGFRTDTQYF. Written as DNA, the CDR3 is TGTGCCAGCTCACCACCCCCGGGACTAGCGGGATTCCGCACAGATACGCAGTATTTT.